Sequencing of this TCR beta chain was carried out in a study of STAT5B mutations in CD4+ large granular lymphocyte leukemia. Overall study findings and caveats: Over 20% of private leukemic clonotypes occurred rarely in other patients' non-leukemic repertoires. TRBV06-family usage was enriched in top patient clones (8/27) versus controls (2/35). Without putative leukemic clones, patient CD4-sorted repertoires remained more clonal than healthy CD4+ repertoires.

A note on this clone: Its antigen is undetermined.

Original processing methods: Lowest detectable productive clonotype frequency was 2.59 x 10-5. Clones were sequenced by immunoSEQ multiplex PCR, and TCRdb holds only the in-frame ones, with some missing. The DNA gave D and trimming, while V, J and clone size come from that table. This sample carries 30,000 to 40,000 clones, 70% to 80% of them seen once, and the ten largest clones take approximately 0.53%. The ends were cut back, 4 bases at V and 2 bases at J, with 6 bases in the middle. Germline assignment: CDR1 MNHEY and CDR2 SMNVEV (reference sequence). This CDR3 region has 13 residues. The TCR comes from a human donor in good health. The specimen was CD4+ T cells from blood buffy coats. The chain employs TRBV27 and TRBJ1-5; D is unclear. CDR3 coding DNA: TGTGCCAGCAGTTGGGGTCGCAATCAGCCCCAGCATTTT. This sequence encodes CASSWGRNQPQHF.